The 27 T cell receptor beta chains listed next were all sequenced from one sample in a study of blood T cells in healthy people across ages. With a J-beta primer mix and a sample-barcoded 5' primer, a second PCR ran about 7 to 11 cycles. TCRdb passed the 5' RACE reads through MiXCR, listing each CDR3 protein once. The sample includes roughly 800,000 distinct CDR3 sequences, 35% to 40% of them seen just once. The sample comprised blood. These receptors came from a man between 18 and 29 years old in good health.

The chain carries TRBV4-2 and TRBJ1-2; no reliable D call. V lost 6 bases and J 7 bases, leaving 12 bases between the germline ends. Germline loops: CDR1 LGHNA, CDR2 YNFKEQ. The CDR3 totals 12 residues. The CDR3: CASRSSLCGYTF. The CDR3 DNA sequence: TGTGCCAGCAGGTCCTCTCTTTGTGGCTACACCTTC.

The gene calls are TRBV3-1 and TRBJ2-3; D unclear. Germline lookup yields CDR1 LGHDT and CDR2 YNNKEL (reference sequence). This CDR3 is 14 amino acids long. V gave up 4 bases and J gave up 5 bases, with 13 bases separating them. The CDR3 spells CASSPGVSIDTQYF. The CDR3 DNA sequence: TGTGCCAGCAGCCCCGGAGTTTCTATAGATACGCAGTATTTT.

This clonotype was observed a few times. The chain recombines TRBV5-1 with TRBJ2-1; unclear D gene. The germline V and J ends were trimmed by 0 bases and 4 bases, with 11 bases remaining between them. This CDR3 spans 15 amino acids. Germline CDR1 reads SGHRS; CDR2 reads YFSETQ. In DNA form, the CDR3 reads TGCGCCAGCAGCTTGGAGGGCGCGGCGTACAATGAGCAGTTCTTC. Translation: CASSLEGAAYNEQFF.

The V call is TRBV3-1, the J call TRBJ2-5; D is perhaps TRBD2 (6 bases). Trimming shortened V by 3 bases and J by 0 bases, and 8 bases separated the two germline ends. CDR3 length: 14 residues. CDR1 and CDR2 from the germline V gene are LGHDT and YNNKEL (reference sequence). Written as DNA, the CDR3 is TGTGCCAGCAGCCACCGGACTAACCAAGAGACCCAGTACTTC. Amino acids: CASSHRTNQETQYF.

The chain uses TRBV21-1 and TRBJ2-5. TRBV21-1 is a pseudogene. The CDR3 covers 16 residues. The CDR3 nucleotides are TGTGCCAGCAGCAAAGGGTATGGGTCGGCTGAAGAGACCCAGTACTTC. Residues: CASSKGYGSAEETQYF.

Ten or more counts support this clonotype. The CDR3 DNA sequence: TGTGCCAGCAGTTTTGGGCAGGAAAGGTGGGCCCAGTACTTC. Encoded protein: CASSFGQERWAQYF. This chain links TRBV6-5 with TRBJ2-7; unclear D gene. V dropped 4 bases and J dropped 10 bases, with 20 bases sitting between them. Germline CDR1 and CDR2: MNHEY and SVGAGI. This CDR3 spans 14 amino acids.

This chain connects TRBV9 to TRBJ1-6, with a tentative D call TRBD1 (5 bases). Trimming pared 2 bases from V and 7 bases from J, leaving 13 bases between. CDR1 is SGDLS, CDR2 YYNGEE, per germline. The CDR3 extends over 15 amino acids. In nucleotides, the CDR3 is TGTGCCAGCAGCGTGGGGACGACGGGGAATTCACCCCTCCACTTT. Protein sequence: CASSVGTTGNSPLHF.

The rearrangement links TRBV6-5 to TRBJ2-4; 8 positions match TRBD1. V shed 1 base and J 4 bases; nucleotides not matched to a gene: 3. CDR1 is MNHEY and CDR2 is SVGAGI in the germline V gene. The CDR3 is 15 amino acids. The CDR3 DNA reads TGTGCCAGCAGTTACTATGGACAGGGAAAAAACATTCAGTACTTC. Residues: CASSYYGQGKNIQYF.

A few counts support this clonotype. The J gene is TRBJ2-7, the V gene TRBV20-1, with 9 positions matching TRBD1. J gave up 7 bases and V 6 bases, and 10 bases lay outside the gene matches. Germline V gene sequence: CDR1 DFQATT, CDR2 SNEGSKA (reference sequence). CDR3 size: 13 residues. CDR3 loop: CSAPRTGVNEQYF. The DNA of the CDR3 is TGCAGTGCGCCCCGGACAGGGGTCAATGAGCAGTACTTC.

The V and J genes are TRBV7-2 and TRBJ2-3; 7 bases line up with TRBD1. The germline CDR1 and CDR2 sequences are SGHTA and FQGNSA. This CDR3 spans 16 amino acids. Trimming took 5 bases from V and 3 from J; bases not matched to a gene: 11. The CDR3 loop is CASSLIGGDGTDTQYF. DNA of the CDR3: TGTGCCAGCAGCCTTATAGGGGGCGACGGGACAGATACGCAGTATTTT.

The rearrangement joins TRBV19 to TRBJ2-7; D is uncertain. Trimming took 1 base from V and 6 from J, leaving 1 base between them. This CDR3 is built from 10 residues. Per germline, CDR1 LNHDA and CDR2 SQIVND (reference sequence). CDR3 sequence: CASSIGEQYF. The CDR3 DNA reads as TGTGCCAGTAGTATAGGCGAGCAGTACTTC.

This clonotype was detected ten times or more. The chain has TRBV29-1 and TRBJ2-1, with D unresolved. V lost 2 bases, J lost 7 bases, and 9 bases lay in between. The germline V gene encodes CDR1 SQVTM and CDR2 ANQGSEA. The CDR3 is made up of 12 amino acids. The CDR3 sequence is CSVEKIRNEQFF. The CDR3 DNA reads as TGCAGCGTTGAAAAAATAAGGAATGAGCAGTTCTTC.

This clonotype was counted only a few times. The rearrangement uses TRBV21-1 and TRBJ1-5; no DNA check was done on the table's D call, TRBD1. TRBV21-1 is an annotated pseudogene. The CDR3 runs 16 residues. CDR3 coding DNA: TGTGCCAGCAGCAATGGGGGCCCCCAAAGCAATCAGCCCCAGCATTTT. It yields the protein CASSNGGPQSNQPQHF.

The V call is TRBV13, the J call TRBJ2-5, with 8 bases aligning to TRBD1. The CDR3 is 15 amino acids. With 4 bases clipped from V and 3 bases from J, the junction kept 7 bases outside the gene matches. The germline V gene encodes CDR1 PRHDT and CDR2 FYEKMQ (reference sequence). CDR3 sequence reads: CASSSPTGEEETQYF. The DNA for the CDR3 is TGTGCCAGCAGCTCGCCGACAGGGGAAGAAGAGACCCAGTACTTC.

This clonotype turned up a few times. The CDR3 DNA sequence: TGTGCCAGCAGCCAGGCCCTCACCGGGGAGCTGTTTTTT. Its protein product is CASSQALTGELFF. The rearrangement uses TRBV7-2 and TRBJ2-2; the D is unclear. The germline gives CDR1 SGHTA, CDR2 FQGNSA. CDR3 length: 13 residues. V was clipped by 5 bases and J by 4 bases, with 8 bases between them.

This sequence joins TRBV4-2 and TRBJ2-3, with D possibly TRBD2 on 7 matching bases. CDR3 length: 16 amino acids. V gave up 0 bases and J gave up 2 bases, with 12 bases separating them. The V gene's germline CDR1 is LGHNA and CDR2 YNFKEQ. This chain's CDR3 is CASSQEGGAYTDTQYF. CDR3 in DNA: TGTGCCAGCAGCCAAGAGGGGGGGGCCTACACAGATACGCAGTATTTT.

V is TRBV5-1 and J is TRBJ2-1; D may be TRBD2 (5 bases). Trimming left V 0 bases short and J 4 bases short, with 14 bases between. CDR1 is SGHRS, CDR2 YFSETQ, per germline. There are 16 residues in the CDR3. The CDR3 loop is CASSLAPGSLYNEQFF. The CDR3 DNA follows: TGCGCCAGCAGCTTGGCACCGGGATCCCTTTACAATGAGCAGTTCTTC.

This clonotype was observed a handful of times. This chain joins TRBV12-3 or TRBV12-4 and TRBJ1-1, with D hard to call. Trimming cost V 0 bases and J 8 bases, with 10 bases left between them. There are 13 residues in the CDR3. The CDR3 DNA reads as TGTGCCAGCAGTTTAGCGATTCGGCAGGAAGCTTTCTTT. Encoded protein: CASSLAIRQEAFF.

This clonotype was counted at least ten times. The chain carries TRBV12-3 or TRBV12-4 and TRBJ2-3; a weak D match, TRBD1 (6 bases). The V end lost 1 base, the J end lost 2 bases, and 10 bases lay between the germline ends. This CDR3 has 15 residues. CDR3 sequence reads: CASSLVGGATDTQYF. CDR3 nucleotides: TGTGCCAGCAGTTTAGTAGGGGGTGCCACAGATACGCAGTATTTT.

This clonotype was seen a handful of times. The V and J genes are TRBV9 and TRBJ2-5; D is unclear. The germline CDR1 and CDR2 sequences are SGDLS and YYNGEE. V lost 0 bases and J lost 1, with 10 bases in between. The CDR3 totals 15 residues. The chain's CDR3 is CASSVASGIQETQYF. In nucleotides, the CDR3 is TGTGCCAGCAGCGTAGCGTCCGGTATCCAAGAGACCCAGTACTTC.

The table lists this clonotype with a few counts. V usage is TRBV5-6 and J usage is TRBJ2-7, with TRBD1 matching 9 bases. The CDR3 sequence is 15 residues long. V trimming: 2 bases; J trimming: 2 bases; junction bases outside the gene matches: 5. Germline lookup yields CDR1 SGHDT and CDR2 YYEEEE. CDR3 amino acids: CASSFGDRVAYEQYF. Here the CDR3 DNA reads TGTGCCAGCAGCTTTGGGGACAGGGTAGCCTACGAGCAGTACTTC.

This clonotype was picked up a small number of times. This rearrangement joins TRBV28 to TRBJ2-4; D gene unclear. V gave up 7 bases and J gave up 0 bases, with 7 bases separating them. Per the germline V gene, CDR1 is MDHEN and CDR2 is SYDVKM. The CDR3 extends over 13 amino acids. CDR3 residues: CASKGLAKNIQYF. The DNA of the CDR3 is TGTGCCAGCAAAGGGCTAGCCAAAAACATTCAGTACTTC.

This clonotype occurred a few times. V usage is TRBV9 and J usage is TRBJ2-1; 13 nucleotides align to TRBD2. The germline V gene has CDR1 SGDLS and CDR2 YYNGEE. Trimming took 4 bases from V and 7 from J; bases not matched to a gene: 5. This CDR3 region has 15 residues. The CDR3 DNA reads TGTGCCAGCAGCTCGAGACTAGCGGGGGGTAATGAGCAGTTCTTC. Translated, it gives CASSSRLAGGNEQFF.

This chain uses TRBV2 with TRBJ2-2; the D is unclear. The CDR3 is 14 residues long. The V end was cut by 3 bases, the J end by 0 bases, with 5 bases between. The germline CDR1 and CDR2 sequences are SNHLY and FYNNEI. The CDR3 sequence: CASSDQANTGELFF. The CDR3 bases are TGTGCCAGCAGTGATCAGGCGAACACCGGGGAGCTGTTTTTT.

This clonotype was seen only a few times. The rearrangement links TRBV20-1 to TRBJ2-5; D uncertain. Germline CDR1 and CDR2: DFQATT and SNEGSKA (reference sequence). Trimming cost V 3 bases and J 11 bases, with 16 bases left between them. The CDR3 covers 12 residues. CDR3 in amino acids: CSARGPGNEQYF. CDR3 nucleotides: TGCAGTGCTAGGGGTCCTGGGAATGAGCAGTACTTC.

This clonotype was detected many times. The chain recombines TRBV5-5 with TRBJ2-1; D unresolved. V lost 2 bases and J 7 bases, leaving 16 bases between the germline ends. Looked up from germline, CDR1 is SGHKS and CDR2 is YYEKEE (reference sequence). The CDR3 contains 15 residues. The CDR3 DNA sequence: TGTGCCAGCAGCTTACGGCCGTGGGGTCTGAATGAGCAGTTCTTC. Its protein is CASSLRPWGLNEQFF.

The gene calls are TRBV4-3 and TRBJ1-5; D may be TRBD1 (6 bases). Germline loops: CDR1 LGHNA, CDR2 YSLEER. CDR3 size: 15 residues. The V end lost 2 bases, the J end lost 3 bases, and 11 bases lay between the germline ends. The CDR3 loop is CASSQIQGINQPQHF. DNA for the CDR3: TGCGCCAGCAGCCAAATACAGGGAATCAATCAGCCCCAGCATTTT.